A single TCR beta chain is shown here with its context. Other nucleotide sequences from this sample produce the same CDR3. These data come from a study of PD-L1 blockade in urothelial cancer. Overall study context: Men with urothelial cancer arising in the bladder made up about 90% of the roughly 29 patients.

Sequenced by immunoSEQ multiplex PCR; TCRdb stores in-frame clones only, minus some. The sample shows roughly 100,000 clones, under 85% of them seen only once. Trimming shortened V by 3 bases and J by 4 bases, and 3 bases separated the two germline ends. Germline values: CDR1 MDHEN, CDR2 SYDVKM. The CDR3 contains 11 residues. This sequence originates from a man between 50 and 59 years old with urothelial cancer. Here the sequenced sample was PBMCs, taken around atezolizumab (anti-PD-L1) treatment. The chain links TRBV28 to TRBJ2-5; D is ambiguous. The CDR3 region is CASSLRETQYF. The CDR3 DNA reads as TGTGCCAGCAGTTTGCGAGAGACCCAGTACTTC.